This TCR beta chain was identified in a study of T cells in localized non-small cell lung cancer. The germline V gene has CDR1 LNHDA and CDR2 SQIVND (reference sequence). Deletions cut 6 bases from V and 0 bases from J, with 12 bases between. The CDR3 loop spans 15 amino acids. TCRdb's table, derived via immunoSEQ multiplex PCR, lists solely in-frame clones and lacks some. The top ten clones hold roughly a sixth of a sample with roughly 2,100 clones, about 30% of them seen once. Points from the study as a whole: Maximal T cell clonality occurred in uninvolved adjacent lung, with tumor ranking below it. Within adjacent lung there appeared a median roughly 60 of the top 100 tumor clones.

This clone was found a few times. Its specificity is not known. Adjacent lung was taken at least 2 cm from the tumor margin, free of atypia. The starting material was normal lung tissue next to the tumor, obtained before any cancer treatment. The chain employs TRBV19 and TRBJ1-5; TRBD1 is a possible D gene (6 bases). This receptor was identified in a woman between 35 and 70 years old with stage II squamous cell lung carcinoma. The CDR3 is CASRGTRNSNQPQHF. The CDR3 DNA sequence: TGTGCCAGTAGGGGGACAAGAAATAGCAATCAGCCCCAGCATTTT.